A single TCR beta chain is shown here with its context. Antigen: not known. These data are taken from a study of tissue T cells after allogeneic stem cell transplantation. Across the study: Graft-versus-host disease patients received grafts, four unmodified and three CD34-selected to deplete T cells.

Broader study findings: Few T cell clones were shared across patients, but motif clusters showed tissue-specific shared signatures. Tissue-detected TCR repertoire was only partly captured by blood and spleen T cells.

Germline V gene data show CDR1 as SNHLY and CDR2 as FYNNEI. The CDR3 contains 12 residues. Trimming cost V 6 bases and J 4 bases, with 8 bases left between them. Some clones are missing from TCRdb's copy, which holds only in-frame ones; the method was immunoSEQ multiplex PCR. The sample records some 1,500 clones, around 85% being singletons. V and J are TRBV2 and TRBJ2-3; a weak D match, TRBD1 (5 bases). The starting material was liver tissue, obtained at autopsy. The sequence was collected from a male patient aged 60 or over with steroid-refractory graft-versus-host disease after an allogeneic stem cell transplant. Some T cells may be supplied by the graft donor. The CDR3 sequence is CASRTEADTQYF. DNA of the CDR3: TGTGCCAGCAGGACAGAGGCAGATACGCAGTATTTT.